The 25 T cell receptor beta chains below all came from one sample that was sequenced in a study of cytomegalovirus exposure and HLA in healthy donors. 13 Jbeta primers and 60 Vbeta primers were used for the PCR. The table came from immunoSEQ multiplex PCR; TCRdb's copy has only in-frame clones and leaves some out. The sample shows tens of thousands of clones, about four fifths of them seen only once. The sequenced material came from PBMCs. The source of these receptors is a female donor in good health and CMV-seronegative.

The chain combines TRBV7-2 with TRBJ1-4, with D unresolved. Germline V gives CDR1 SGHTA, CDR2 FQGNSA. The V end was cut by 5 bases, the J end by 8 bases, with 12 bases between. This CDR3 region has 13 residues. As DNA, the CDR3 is TGTGCCAGCAGCCCAAGGCGGAGGGAAAAACTGTTTTTT. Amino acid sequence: CASSPRRREKLFF. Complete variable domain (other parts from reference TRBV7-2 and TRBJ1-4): GAGVSQSPSNKVTEKGKDVELRCDPISGHTALYWYRQSLGQGLEFLIYFQGNSAPDKSGLPSDRFSAERTGGSVSTLTIQRTQQEDSAVYLCASSPRRREKLFFGSGTQLSVL.

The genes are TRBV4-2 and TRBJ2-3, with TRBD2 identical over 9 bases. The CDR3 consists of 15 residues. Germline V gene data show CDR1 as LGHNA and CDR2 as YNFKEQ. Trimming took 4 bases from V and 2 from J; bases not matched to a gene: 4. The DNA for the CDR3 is TGTGCCAGCAGCCCGACTAGCGGATCCACAGATACGCAGTATTTT. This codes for CASSPTSGSTDTQYF.

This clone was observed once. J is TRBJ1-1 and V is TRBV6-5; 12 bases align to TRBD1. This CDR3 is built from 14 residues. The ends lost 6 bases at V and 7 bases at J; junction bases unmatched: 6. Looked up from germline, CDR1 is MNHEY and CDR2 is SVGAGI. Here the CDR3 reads CASSRDRGLGEAFF. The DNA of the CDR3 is TGTGCCAGCAGCCGGGACAGGGGGCTTGGTGAAGCTTTCTTT.

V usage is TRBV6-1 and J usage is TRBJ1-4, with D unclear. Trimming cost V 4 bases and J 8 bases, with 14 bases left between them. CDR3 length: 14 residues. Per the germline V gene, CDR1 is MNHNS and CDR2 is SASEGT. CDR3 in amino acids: CASSGERVREKLFF. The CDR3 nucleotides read TGTGCCAGCAGTGGAGAGAGGGTGAGGGAAAAACTGTTTTTT.

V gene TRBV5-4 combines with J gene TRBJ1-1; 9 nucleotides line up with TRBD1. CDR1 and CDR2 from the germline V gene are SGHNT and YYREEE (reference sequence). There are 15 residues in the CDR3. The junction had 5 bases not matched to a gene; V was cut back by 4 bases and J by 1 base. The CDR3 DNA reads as TGTGCCAGCAGCCGGGACAGGGTATGGAACACTGAAGCTTTCTTT. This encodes CASSRDRVWNTEAFF.

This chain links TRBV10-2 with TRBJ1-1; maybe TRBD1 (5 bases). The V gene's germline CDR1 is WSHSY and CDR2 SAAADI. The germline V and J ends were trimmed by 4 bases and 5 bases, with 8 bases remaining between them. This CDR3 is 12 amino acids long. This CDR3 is CASSVGGTEAFF. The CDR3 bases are TGCGCCAGCAGTGTGGGGGGTACTGAAGCTTTCTTT.

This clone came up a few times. The CDR3 sequence: CASSQVGYGNTEAFF. The CDR3 DNA follows: TGCGCCAGCAGCCAAGTGGGCTATGGGAACACTGAAGCTTTCTTT. The chain couples TRBV4-1 to TRBJ1-1; D is unresolved. CDR1 is MGHRA, CDR2 YSYEKL, per germline. Trimming shortened V by 1 base and J by 1 base, and 10 bases separated the two germline ends. The CDR3 totals 15 residues.

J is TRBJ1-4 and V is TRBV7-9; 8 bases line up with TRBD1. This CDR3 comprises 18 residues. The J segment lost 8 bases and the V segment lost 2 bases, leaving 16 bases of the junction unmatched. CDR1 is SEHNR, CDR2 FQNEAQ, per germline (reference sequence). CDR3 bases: TGTGCCAGCAGCTTATTGAAGGCGGCGGGACAGGCGAGGGAAAAACTGTTTTTT. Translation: CASSLLKAAGQAREKLFF.

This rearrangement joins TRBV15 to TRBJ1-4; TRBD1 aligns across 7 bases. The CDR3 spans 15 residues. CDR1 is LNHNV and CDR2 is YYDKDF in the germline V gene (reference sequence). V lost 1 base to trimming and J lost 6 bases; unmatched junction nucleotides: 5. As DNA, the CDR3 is TGTGCCACCAGCAGAGCTGTCAGGGGGTATGAAAAACTGTTTTTT. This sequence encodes CATSRAVRGYEKLFF.

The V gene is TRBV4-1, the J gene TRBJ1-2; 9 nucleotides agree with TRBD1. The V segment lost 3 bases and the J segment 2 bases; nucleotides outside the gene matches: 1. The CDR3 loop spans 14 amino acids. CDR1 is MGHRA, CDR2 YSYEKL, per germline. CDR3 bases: TGCGCCAGCAGCCACGGGACAGGGAACTATGGCTACACCTTC. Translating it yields CASSHGTGNYGYTF.

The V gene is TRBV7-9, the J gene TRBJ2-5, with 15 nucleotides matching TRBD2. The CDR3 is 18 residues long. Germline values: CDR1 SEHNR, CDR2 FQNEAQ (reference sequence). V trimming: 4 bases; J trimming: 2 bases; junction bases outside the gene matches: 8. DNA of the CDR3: TGTGCCAGCAGCTCCCCGGGACTAGCGGGGGGTAGTCAAGAGACCCAGTACTTC. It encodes CASSSPGLAGGSQETQYF.

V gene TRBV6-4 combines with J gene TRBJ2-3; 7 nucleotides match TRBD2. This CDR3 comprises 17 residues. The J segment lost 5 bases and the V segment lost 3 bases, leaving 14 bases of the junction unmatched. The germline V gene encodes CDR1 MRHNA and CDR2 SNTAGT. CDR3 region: CASSEGQVAWGGDTQYF. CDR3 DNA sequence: TGTGCCAGCAGTGAGGGCCAGGTGGCCTGGGGGGGAGATACGCAGTATTTT.

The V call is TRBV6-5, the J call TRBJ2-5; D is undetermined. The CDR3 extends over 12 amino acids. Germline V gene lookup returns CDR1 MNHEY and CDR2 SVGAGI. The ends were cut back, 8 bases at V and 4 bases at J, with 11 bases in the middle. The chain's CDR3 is CASVWAGETQYF. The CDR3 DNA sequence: TGTGCCAGCGTGTGGGCAGGAGAGACCCAGTACTTC.

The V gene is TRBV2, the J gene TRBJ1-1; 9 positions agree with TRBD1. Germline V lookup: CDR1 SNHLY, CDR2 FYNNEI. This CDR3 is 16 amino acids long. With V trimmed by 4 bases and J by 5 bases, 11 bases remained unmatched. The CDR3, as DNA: TGTGCCAGCAGTGGTTACTTAGACAGGGGGGAGACTGAAGCTTTCTTT. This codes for CASSGYLDRGETEAFF.

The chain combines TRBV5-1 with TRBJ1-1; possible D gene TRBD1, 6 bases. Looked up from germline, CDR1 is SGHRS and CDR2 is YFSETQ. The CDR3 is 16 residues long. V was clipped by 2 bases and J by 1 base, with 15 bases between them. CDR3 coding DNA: TGCGCCAGCAGCTTAACACAGGGTCTTGGGAACACTGAAGCTTTCTTT. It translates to CASSLTQGLGNTEAFF.

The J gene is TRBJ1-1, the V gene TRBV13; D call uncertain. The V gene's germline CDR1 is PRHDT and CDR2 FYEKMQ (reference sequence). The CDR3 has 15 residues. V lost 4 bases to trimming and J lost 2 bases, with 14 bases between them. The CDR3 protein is CASSSKGGKNTEAFF. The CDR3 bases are TGTGCCAGCAGCTCCAAGGGCGGGAAAAACACTGAAGCTTTCTTT.

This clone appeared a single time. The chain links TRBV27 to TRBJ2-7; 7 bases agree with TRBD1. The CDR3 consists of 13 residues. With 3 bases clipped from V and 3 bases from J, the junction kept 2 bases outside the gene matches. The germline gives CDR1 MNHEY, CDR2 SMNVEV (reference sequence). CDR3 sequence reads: CASSFGQDYEQYF. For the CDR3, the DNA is TGTGCCAGCAGTTTTGGACAGGACTACGAGCAGTACTTC.

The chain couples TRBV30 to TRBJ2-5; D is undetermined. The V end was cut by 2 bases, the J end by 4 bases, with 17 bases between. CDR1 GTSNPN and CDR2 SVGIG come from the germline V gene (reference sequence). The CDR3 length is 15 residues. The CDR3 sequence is CAWSSGSKRSETQYF. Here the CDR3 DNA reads TGTGCCTGGAGTTCCGGATCTAAGAGGTCAGAGACCCAGTACTTC.

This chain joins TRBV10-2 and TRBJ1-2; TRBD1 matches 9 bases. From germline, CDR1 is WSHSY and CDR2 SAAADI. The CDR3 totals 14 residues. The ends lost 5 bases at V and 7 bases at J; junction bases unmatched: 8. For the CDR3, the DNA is TGCGCCAGCAGTAGGACAGGGGAGGGTGGTGGCTACACCTTC. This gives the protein CASSRTGEGGGYTF.

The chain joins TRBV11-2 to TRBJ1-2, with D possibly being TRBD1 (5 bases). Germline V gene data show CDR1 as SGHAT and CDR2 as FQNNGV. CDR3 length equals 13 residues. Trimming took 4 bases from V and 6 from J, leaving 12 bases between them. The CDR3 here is CASSSVGGDGYTF. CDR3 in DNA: TGTGCCAGCAGCTCCGTGGGGGGTGATGGCTACACCTTC. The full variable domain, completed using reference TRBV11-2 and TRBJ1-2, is EAGVAQSPRYKIIEKRQSVAFWCNPISGHATLYWYQQILGQGPKLLIQFQNNGVVDDSQLPKDRFSAERLKGVDSTLKIQPAKLEDSAVYLCASSSVGGDGYTFGSGTRLTVV.

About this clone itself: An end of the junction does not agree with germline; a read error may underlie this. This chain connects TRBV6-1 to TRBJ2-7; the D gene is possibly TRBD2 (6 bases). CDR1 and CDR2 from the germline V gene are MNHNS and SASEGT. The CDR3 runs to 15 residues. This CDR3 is CASSGGELGSYEQYF. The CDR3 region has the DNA TGTGCCAGCAGTGGGGGGGAGTTAGGCTCCTACGAACAGTACTTC.

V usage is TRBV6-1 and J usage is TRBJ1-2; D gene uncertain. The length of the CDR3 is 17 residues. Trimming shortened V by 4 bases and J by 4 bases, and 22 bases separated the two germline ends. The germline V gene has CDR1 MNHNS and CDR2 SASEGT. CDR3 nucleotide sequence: TGTGCCAGCAGTGGACTAAGCACCCGTACAGCCTTCTATGGCTACACCTTC. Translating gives CASSGLSTRTAFYGYTF.

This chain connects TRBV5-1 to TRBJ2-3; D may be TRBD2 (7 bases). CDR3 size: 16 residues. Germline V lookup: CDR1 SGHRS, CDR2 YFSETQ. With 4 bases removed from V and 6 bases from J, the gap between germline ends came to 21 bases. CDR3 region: CASSDPPGGGADTQYF. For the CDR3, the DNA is TGCGCCAGCAGCGACCCGCCCGGCGGGGGCGCGGATACGCAGTATTTT.

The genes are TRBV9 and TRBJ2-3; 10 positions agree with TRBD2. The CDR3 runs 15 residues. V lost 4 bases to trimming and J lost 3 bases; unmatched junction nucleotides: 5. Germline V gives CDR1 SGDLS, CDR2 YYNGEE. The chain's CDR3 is CASSPMGLATDTQYF. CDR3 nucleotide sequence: TGTGCCAGCAGCCCTATGGGACTAGCGACAGATACGCAGTATTTT.

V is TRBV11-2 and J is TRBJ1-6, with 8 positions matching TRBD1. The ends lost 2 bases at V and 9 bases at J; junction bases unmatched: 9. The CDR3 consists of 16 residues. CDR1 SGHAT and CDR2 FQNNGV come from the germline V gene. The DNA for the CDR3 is TGTGCCAGCAGCTTAAATCCCGCAGGGGGCATTTCACCCCTCCACTTT. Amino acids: CASSLNPAGGISPLHF. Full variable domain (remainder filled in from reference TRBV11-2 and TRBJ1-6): EAGVAQSPRYKIIEKRQSVAFWCNPISGHATLYWYQQILGQGPKLLIQFQNNGVVDDSQLPKDRFSAERLKGVDSTLKIQPAKLEDSAVYLCASSLNPAGGISPLHFGNGTRLTVT.